A selection of T cell receptor beta chains follows, all from one sample in a study of blood T cell repertoires in COVID-19. The assay was immunoSEQ multiplex PCR, and TCRdb's table has in-frame clones only and misses some. The data contain under 350,000 clones, 86% of them singletons. The sample consisted of PBMCs or T cells enriched from blood (not recorded which). Every receptor here comes from a middle-aged woman with acute COVID-19. Both conserved end residues are part of each CDR3. A D gene is named only where the DNA matches it firmly. Some rows mark clone size as missing; the rest say once, few, many or name a class of expanded clone.

V: TRBV7-7; J: TRBJ2-7; size: -; D: -; DNA: TGTGCTAGCAGCACGGGGGTCGGGGTAACGGAGCAGTACTTC; CDR3: CASSTGVGVTEQYF
V: TRBV6-5; J: TRBJ1-3; size: -; D: -; DNA: TGTGCCAGCAGCTACCGACTGGACAGCTCTGGAAACACCATATATTTT; CDR3: CASSYRLDSSGNTIYF
V: TRBV28; J: TRBJ1-2; size: -; D: -; DNA: TGTGCCAGCAGTCTGACAGCGAATAACTATGGCTACACCTTC; CDR3: CASSLTANNYGYTF
V: TRBV18; J: TRBJ2-7; size: -; D: -; DNA: TGTGCCAGCTCACGGGACACCTCCTCCTACGAGCAGTACTTC; CDR3: CASSRDTSSYEQYF
V: TRBV6-1; J: TRBJ1-1; size: once; D: -; DNA: TGTGCCAGCAGTGAATTATCGTGGTACAGTGAAGCTTTCTTT; CDR3: CASSELSWYSEAFF
V: TRBV28; J: TRBJ2-3; size: -; D: TRBD1; DNA: TGTGCCAGCAGTTTAAGGGACAGGGTGTCAGATACGCAGTATTTT; CDR3: CASSLRDRVSDTQYF
V: TRBV19; J: TRBJ1-1; size: -; D: TRBD1; DNA: TGTGCCAGTAGTGTAGACAGGGCCACTGAAGCTTTCTTT; CDR3: CASSVDRATEAFF
V: TRBV9; J: TRBJ1-6; size: -; D: -; DNA: TGTGCCAGCAGCGCCGAGGGAAATTCACCCCTCCACTTT; CDR3: CASSAEGNSPLHF
V: TRBV6-1; J: TRBJ2-7; size: -; D: -; DNA: TGTGCCAGCAGTGAAGGTCCCCAGGCCTACGAGCAGTACTTC; CDR3: CASSEGPQAYEQYF
V: TRBV3-1/TRBV3-2; J: TRBJ1-3; size: -; D: -; DNA: TGTGCCAGCAGCCAACAGGGCTCTGGAAACACCATATATTTT; CDR3: CASSQQGSGNTIYF
V: TRBV7-2; J: TRBJ1-2; size: -; D: TRBD1; DNA: TGTGCCAGCAGCTCGAGGACAGGGGGCGATGGCTACACCTTC; CDR3: CASSSRTGGDGYTF
V: TRBV5-6; J: TRBJ1-6; size: few; D: TRBD1; DNA: TGTGCCAGCAGCCCCTGGACAGGGGGCGGCTCCTATAATTCACCCCTCCACTTT; CDR3: CASSPWTGGGSYNSPLHF
V: TRBV20-1; J: TRBJ2-3; size: -; D: -; DNA: TGCAGTGCTAGAATCCTTACGCAGTATTTT; CDR3: CSARILTQYF
V: TRBV19; J: TRBJ1-2; size: -; D: -; DNA: TGTGCCAGTTCTGTTCCGGGTAACTATGGCTACACCTTC; CDR3: CASSVPGNYGYTF
V: TRBV5-4; J: TRBJ2-1; size: -; D: TRBD2; DNA: TGTGCCAGCAGCCAACTAGCGGGACTCTACAATGAGCAGTTCTTC; CDR3: CASSQLAGLYNEQFF
V: TRBV7-2; J: TRBJ1-4; size: -; D: TRBD1; DNA: TGTGCCAGCAGCTTAGGCGGGACAGTCGTTGAAAAACTGTTTTTT; CDR3: CASSLGGTVVEKLFF
V: TRBV14; J: TRBJ1-6; size: few; D: -; DNA: TGTGCCAGCAGCCAAGAAGCTTTCTCCGGTTCACCCCTCCACTTT; CDR3: CASSQEAFSGSPLHF
V: TRBV19; J: TRBJ2-6; size: -; D: -; DNA: TGTGCCAGTGAACGACAGGTGTATGGGGCCAACGTCCTGACTTTC; CDR3: CASERQVYGANVLTF
V: TRBV7-2; J: TRBJ2-7; size: once; D: -; DNA: TGTGCCAGCAGCCGTACCGGTCGTTCTGGGGGCTTTACCTCCTACGAGCAGTACTTC; CDR3: CASSRTGRSGGFTSYEQYF
V: TRBV28; J: TRBJ1-2; size: -; D: -; DNA: TGTGCCAGCAGTCAATTGGTGCGCTATGGCTACACCTTC; CDR3: CASSQLVRYGYTF
V: TRBV29-1; J: TRBJ2-7; size: -; D: -; DNA: TGCAGCGTTGTCATGGTCGGGAGATACGAGCAGTACTTC; CDR3: CSVVMVGRYEQYF
V: TRBV5-4; J: TRBJ2-5; size: -; D: TRBD1; DNA: TGTGCCAGCAGCATCGACAGGGCCCCAGGGACCCAGTACTTC; CDR3: CASSIDRAPGTQYF
V: TRBV27; J: TRBJ2-7; size: -; D: -; DNA: TGTGCCAGCAGTATTAGATTTTCCTACGAGCAGTACTTC; CDR3: CASSIRFSYEQYF
V: TRBV10-3; J: TRBJ1-1; size: -; D: -; DNA: TGTGCCATCAGTTCCTCCACTGAAGCTTTCTTT; CDR3: CAISSSTEAFF
V: TRBV11-1; J: TRBJ2-2; size: -; D: -; DNA: TGTGCCAGCAGCACGCAGGGTGGCCTCACCGGGGAGCTGTTTTTT; CDR3: CASSTQGGLTGELFF
V: TRBV14; J: TRBJ1-1; size: -; D: TRBD1; DNA: TGTGCCAGCAGCCAAGAAAGGGGACAGAGACGGTTCACTGAAGCTTTCTTT; CDR3: CASSQERGQRRFTEAFF